This TCR beta chain was captured in a study of cytomegalovirus exposure and HLA in healthy donors. Overall study: Later analysis reported that the 130 or so validation repertoires shared the platform of the 650 to 700 first-cohort repertoires. Overall study findings and caveats: A subsequent analysis found that TCR clusters from the first cohort also tended to co-occur in the approximately 130 validation repertoires, with around 94% of cluster scores above 0. The listing of roughly 160 TCR beta chains classed them as cytomegalovirus-associated. Rare TCR sequences dominated, though some public TCRs recurred in many donors.

Trimming removed 9 bases from V and 0 bases from J, with 15 bases in between. CDR3 length: 14 residues. The germline CDR1 and CDR2 sequences are ENHRY and SYGVKD. Clones were read by immunoSEQ multiplex PCR, and TCRdb kept only the in-frame ones, dropping some. The data hold about 200,000 clones, with about 82% observed a single time. Details on this clone: The antigen remains unidentified.

The sequenced material came from PBMCs. The receptor was derived from a woman younger than 35 in good health and CMV-seronegative. The V and J genes are TRBV10-3 and TRBJ2-7, with a weak D call TRBD1 (6 bases). CDR3 in amino acids: CAINGQLGSYEQYF. The CDR3, as DNA: TGTGCCATTAATGGACAGTTGGGCTCCTACGAGCAGTACTTC.